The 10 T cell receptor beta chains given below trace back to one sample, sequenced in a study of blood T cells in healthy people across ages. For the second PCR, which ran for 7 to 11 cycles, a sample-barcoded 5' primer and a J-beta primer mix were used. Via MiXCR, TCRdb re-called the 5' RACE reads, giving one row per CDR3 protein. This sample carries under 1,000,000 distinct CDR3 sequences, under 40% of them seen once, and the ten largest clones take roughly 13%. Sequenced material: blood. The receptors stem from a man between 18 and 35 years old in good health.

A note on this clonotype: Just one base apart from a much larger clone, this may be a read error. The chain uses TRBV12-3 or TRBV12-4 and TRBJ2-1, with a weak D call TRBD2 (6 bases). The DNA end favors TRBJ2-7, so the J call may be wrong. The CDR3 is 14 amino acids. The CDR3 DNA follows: TGTGCCAGCAGTACCGGGGGTGTCTACAATGAGCAGTACTTC. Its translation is CASSTGGVYNEQYF.

DNA of the CDR3: TGTGCCAGCAGTGAATCCCAAGCGGGAGATGGAGATACGCAGTATTTT. Encoded protein: CASSESQAGDGDTQYF. This rearrangement joins TRBV25-1 to TRBJ2-3; 8 nucleotides agree with TRBD2. The CDR3 runs to 16 residues. Germline CDR1 is MGHDK and CDR2 is SYGVNS. V lost 1 base and J lost 5; bases outside the gene matches: 8.

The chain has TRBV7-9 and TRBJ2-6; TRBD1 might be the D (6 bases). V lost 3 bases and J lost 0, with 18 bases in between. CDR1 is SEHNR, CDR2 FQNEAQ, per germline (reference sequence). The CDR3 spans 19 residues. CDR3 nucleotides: TGTGCCAGCAGCTTCCCGGGACACATGAGCAACTCTGGGGCCAACGTCCTGACTTTC. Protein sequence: CASSFPGHMSNSGANVLTF.

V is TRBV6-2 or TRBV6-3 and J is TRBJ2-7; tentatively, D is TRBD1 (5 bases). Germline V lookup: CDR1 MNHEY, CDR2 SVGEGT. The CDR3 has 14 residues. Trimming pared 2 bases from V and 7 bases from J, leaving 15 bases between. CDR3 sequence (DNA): TGTGCCAGCAGTTACCAGACAGAATACAATGAGCAGTACTTC. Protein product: CASSYQTEYNEQYF.

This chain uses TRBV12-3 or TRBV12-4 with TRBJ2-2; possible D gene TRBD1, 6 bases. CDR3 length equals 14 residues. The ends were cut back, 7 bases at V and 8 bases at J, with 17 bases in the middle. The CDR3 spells CASTTDSPRGELFF. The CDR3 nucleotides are TGTGCCAGCACTACGGACAGCCCGAGAGGGGAGCTGTTTTTT.

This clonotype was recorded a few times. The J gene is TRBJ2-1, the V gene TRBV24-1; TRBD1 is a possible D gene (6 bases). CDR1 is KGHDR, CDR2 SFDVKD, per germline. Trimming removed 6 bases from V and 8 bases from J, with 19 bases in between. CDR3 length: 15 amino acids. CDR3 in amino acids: CATSRTEQGKDEQFF. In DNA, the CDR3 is TGTGCCACCAGTCGAACTGAACAGGGTAAAGATGAGCAGTTCTTC.

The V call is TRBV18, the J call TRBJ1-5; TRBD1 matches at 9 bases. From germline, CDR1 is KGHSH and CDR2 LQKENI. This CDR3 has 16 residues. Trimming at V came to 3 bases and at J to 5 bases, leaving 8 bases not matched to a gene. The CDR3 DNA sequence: TGTGCCAGCTCACCTACACCCCGGACAGGGGATCAGCCCCAGCATTTT. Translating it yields CASSPTPRTGDQPQHF.

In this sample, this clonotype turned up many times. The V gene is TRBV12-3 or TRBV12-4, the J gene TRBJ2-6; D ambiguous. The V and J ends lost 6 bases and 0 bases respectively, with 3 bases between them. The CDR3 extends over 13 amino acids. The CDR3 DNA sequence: TGTGCCAGCAGGGGCTCTGGGGCCAACGTCCTGACTTTC. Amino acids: CASRGSGANVLTF.

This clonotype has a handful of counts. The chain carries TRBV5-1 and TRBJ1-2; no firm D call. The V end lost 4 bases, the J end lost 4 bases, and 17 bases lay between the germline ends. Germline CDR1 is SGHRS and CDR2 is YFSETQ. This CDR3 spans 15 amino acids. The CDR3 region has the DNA TGCGCCAGCAGCCAACAGACGGAGGGTCCCTATGGCTACACCTTC. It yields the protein CASSQQTEGPYGYTF.

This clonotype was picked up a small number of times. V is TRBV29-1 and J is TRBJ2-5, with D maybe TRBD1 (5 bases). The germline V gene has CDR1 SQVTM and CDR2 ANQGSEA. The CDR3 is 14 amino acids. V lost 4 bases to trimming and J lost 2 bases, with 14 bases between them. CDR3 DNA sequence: TGCAGCGTTGGGAACAGGTTGGTTCAAGAGACCCAGTACTTC. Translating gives CSVGNRLVQETQYF. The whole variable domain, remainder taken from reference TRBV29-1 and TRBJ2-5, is SAVISQKPSRDICQRGTSLTIQCQVDSQVTMMFWYRQQPGQSLTLIATANQGSEATYESGFVIDKFPISRPNLTFSTLTVSNMSPEDSSIYLCSVGNRLVQETQYFGPGTRLLVL.